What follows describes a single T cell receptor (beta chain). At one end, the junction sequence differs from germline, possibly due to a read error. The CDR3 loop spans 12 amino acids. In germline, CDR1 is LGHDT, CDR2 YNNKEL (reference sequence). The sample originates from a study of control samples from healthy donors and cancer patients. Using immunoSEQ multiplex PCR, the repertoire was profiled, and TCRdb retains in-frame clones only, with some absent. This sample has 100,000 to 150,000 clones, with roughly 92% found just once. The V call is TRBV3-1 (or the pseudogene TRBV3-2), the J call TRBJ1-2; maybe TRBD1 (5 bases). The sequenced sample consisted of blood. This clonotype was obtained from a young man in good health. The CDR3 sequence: CASSHYGQGCHF. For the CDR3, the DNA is TGTGCCAGCAGCCACTACGGGCAGGGCTGTCACTTC.